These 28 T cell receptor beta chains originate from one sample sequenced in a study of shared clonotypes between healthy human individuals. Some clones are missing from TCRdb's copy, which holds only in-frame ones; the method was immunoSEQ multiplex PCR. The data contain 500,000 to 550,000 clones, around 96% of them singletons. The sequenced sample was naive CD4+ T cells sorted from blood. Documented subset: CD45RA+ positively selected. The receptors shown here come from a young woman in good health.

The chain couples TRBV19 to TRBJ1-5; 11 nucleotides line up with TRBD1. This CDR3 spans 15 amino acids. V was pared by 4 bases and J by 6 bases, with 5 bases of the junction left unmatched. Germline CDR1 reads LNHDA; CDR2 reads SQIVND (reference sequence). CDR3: CASSSGQGAVQPQHF. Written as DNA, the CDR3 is TGTGCCAGTAGTAGCGGACAGGGGGCGGTTCAGCCCCAGCATTTT.

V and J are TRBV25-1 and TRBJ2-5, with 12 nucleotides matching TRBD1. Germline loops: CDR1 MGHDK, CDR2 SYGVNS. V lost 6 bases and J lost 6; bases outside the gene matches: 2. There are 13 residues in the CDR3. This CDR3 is CASRGQGAKTQYF. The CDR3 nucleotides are TGTGCCAGCAGGGGACAGGGGGCGAAGACCCAGTACTTC.

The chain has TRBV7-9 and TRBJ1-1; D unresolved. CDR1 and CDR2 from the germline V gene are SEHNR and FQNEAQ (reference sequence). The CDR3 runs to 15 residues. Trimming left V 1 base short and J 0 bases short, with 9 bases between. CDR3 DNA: TGTGCCAGCAGCTTAGATCCCTCGGTGAACACTGAAGCTTTCTTT. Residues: CASSLDPSVNTEAFF.

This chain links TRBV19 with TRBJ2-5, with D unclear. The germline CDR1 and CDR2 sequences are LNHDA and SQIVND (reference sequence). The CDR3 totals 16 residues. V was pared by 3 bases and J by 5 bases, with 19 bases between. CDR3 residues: CASSIGVSKVGETQYF. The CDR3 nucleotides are TGTGCCAGTAGTATCGGTGTCAGCAAGGTGGGCGAGACCCAGTACTTC.

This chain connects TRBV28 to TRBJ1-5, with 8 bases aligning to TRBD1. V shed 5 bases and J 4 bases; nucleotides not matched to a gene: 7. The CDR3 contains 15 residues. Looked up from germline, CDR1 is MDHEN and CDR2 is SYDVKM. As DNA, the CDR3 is TGTGCCAGCAGTCCCGCCCAGGGGGCGAATCAGCCCCAGCATTTT. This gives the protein CASSPAQGANQPQHF.

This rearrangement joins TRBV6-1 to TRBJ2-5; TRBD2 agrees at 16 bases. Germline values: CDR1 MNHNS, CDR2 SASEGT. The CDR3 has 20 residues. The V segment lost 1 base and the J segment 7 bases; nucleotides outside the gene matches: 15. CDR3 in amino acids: CASSEGGLAGGAPFRGTQYF. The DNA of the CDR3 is TGTGCCAGCAGTGAAGGGGGACTAGCGGGAGGGGCTCCATTCAGAGGGACCCAGTACTTC.

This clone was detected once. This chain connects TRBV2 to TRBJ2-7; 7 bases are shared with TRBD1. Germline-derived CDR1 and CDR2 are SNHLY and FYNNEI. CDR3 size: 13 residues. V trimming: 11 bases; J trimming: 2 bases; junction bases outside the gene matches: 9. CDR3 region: CAGASGGTYEQYF. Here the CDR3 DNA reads TGTGCCGGAGCTTCAGGGGGAACCTACGAGCAGTACTTC.

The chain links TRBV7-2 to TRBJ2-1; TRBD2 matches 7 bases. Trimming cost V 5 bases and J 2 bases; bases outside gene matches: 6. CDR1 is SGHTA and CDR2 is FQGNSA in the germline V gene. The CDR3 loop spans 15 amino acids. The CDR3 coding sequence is TGTGCCAGCAGCCCCTGGGGGGGTCCCTACAATGAGCAGTTCTTC. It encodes CASSPWGGPYNEQFF. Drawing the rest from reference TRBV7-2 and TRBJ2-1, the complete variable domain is GAGVSQSPSNKVTEKGKDVELRCDPISGHTALYWYRQSLGQGLEFLIYFQGNSAPDKSGLPSDRFSAERTGGSVSTLTIQRTQQEDSAVYLCASSPWGGPYNEQFFGPGTRLTVL.

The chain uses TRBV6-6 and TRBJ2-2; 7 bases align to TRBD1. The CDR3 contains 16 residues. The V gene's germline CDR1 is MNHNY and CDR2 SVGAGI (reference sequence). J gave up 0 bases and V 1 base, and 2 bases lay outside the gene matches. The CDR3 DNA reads TGTGCCAGCAGTTACTTGCAGGGGGCGAACACCGGGGAGCTGTTTTTT. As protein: CASSYLQGANTGELFF.

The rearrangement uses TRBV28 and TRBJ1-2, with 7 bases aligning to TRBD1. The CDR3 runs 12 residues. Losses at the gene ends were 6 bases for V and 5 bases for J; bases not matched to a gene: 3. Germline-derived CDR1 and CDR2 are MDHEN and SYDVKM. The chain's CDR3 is CASRLQGYGYTF. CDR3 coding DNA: TGTGCCAGCAGACTACAGGGGTATGGCTACACCTTC.

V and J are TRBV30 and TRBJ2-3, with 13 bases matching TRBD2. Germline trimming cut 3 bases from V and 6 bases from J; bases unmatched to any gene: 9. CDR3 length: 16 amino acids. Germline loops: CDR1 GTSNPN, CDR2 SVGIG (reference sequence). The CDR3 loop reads CAWSRPTSGRRDTQYF. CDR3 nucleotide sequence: TGTGCCTGGAGCCGACCGACTAGCGGGAGGAGGGATACGCAGTATTTT.

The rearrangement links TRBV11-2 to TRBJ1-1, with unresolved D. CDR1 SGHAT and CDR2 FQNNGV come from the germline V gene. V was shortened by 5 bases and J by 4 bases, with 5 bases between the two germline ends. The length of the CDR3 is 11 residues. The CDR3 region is CASSRGTEAFF. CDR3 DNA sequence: TGTGCCAGCAGCCGGGGCACTGAAGCTTTCTTT.

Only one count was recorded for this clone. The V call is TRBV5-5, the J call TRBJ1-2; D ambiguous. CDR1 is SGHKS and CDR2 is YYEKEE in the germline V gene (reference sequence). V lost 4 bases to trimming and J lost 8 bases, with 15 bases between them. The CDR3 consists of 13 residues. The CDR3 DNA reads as TGTGCCAGCAGCAAACCCGACAAACGGGGCTACACCTTC. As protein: CASSKPDKRGYTF.

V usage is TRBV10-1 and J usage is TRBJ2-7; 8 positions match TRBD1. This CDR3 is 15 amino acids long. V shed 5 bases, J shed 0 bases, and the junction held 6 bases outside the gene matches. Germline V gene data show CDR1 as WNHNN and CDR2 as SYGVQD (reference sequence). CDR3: CASSSRTGTSYEQYF. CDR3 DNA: TGCGCCAGCAGTTCACGGACAGGGACCTCCTACGAGCAGTACTTC.

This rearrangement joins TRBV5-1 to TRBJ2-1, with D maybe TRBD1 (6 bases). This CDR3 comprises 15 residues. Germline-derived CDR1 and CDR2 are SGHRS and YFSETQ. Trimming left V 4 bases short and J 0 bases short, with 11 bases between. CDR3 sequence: CASSAGDTSYNEQFF. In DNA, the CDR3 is TGCGCCAGCAGCGCAGGGGACACCTCCTACAATGAGCAGTTCTTC.

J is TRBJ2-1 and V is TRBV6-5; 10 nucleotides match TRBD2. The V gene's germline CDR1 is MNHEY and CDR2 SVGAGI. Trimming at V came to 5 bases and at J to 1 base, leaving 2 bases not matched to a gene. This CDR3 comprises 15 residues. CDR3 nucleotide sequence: TGTGCCAGCAGTGCGGGACTAGCGTCCTACAATGAGCAGTTCTTC. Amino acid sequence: CASSAGLASYNEQFF.

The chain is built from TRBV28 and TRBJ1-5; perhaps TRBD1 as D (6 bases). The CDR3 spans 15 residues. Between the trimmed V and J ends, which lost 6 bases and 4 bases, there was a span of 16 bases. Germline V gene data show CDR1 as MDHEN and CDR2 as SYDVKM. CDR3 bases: TGTGCCAGCAGCAAACCGGGACAAAGTAATCAGCCCCAGCATTTT. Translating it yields CASSKPGQSNQPQHF.

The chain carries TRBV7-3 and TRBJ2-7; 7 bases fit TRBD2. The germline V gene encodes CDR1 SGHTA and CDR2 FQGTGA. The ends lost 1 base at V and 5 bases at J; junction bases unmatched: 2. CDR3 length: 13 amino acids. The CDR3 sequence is CASSLRGGDEQYF. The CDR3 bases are TGTGCCAGCAGCTTAAGGGGAGGGGACGAGCAGTACTTC.

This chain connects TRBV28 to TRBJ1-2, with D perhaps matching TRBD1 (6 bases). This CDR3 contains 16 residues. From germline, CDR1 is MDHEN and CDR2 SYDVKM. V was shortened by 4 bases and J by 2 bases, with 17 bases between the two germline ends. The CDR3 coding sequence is TGTGCCAGCAGTTCCCCAGGACAGAAGGTCAACTATGGCTACACCTTC. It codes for CASSSPGQKVNYGYTF.

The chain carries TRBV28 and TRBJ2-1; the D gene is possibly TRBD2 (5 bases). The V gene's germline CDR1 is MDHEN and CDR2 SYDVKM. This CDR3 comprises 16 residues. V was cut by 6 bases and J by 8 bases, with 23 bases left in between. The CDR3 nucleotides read TGTGCCAGCAGCGGCGGGCCTGGGTTAGGATTGGATGAGCAGTTCTTC. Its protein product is CASSGGPGLGLDEQFF. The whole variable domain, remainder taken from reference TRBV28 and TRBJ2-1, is DVKVTQSSRYLVKRTGEKVFLECVQDMDHENMFWYRQDPGLGLRLIYFSYDVKMKEKGDIPEGYSVSREKKERFSLILESASTNQTSMYLCASSGGPGLGLDEQFFGPGTRLTVL.

The CDR3 nucleotides read TGTGCCAGCAGTCATGACAGCGACTACGAGCAGTACTTC. The encoded protein is CASSHDSDYEQYF. The chain joins TRBV6-1 to TRBJ2-7, with D possibly TRBD1 on 5 matching bases. In germline, CDR1 is MNHNS, CDR2 SASEGT. The V and J ends lost 5 bases and 3 bases respectively, with 11 bases between them. The length of the CDR3 is 13 residues.

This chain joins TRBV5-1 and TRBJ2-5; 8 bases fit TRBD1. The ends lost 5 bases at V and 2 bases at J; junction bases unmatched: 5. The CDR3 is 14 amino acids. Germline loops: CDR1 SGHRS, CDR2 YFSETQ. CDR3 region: CASRRDRPQETQYF. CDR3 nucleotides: TGCGCCAGCAGACGGGACAGGCCGCAAGAGACCCAGTACTTC.

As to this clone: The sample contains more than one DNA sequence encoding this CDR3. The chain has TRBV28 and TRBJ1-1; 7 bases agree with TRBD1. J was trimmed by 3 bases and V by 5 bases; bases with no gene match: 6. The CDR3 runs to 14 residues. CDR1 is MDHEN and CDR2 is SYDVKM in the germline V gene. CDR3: CASSTGEGHTEAFF. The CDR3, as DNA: TGTGCCAGCAGTACAGGGGAGGGGCACACTGAAGCTTTCTTT.

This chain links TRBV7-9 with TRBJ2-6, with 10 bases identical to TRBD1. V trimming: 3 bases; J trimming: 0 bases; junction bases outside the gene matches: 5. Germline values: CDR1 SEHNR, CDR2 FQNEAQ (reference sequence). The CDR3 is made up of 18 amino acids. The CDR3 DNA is TGTGCCAGCAGCTTGGGGGACAGGGGCAGCTCTGGGGCCAACGTCCTGACTTTC. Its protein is CASSLGDRGSSGANVLTF.

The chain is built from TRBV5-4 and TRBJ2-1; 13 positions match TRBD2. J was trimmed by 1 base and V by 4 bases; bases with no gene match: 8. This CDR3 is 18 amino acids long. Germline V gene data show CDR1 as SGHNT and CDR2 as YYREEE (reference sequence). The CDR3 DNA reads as TGTGCCAGCAGCCCTGGGACTAGCGGGAACTATTCCTACAATGAGCAGTTCTTC. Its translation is CASSPGTSGNYSYNEQFF.

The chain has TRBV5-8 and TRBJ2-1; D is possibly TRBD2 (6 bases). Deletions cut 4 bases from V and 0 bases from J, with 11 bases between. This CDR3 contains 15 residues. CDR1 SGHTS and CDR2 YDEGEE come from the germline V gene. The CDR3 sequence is CASSLDGSSYNEQFF. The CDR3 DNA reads TGTGCCAGCAGCCTGGACGGGAGCTCCTACAATGAGCAGTTCTTC.

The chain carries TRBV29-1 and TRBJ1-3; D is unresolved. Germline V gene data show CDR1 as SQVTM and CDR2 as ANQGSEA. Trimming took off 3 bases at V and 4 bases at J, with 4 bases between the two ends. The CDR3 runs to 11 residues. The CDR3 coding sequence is TGCAGCGTTGAGAGAGGAAACACCATATATTTT. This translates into CSVERGNTIYF.

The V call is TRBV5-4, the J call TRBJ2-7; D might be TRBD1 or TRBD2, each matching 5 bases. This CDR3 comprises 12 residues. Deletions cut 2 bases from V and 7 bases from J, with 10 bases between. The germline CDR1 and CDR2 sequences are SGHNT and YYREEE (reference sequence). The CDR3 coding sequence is TGTGCCAGCAGCTTCGGGGCTGGGGAGCAGTACTTC. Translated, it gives CASSFGAGEQYF.